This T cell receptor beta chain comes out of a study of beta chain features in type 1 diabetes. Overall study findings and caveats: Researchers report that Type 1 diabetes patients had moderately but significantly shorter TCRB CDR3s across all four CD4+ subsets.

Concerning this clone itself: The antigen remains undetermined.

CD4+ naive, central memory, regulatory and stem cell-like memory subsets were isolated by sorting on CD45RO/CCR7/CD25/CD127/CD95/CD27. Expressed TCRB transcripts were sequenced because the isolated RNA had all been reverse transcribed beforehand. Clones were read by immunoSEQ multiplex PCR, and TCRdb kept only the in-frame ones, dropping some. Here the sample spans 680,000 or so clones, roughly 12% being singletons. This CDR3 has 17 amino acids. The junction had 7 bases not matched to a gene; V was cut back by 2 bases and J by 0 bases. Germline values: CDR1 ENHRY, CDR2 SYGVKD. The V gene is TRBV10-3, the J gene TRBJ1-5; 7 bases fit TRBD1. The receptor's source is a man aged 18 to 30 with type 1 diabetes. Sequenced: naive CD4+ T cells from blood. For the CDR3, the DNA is TGTGCCATCAGTGAGACTAGGGACAGTTATAGCAATCAGCCCCAGCATTTT. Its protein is CAISETRDSYSNQPQHF.